This entry lists 14 T cell receptor beta chains sequenced from one sample in a study of beta chain features in type 1 diabetes. The isolated RNA, all of it, was reverse transcribed, so expressed TCRB transcripts were what got sequenced. The assay was immunoSEQ multiplex PCR, and TCRdb's table has in-frame clones only and misses some. The repertoire holds 160,000 or so clones, with 7.5% to 9.5% as singletons. The specimen sequenced was central memory CD4+ T cells from blood. These receptors were collected from a woman under 30 in good health.

The J gene is TRBJ1-1, the V gene TRBV6-5, with D maybe TRBD1 (5 bases). This CDR3 contains 13 residues. CDR1 and CDR2 from the germline V gene are MNHEY and SVGAGI. V dropped 7 bases and J dropped 4 bases, with 13 bases sitting between them. As DNA, the CDR3 is TGTGCCAGCACCCCTCCAGGGTTCACTGAAGCTTTCTTT. It specifies CASTPPGFTEAFF.

V and J are TRBV2 and TRBJ1-2; D not certain. Trimming removed 2 bases at V and 5 bases at J, with 6 bases between. The germline CDR1 and CDR2 sequences are SNHLY and FYNNEI. The CDR3 runs 12 residues. The CDR3 here is CASSESGYGYTF. The CDR3 DNA sequence: TGTGCCAGCAGTGAATCGGGTTATGGCTACACCTTC.

This clone turned up a few times. The chain is built from TRBV27 and TRBJ1-2; D is possibly TRBD1 (5 bases). The CDR3 has 17 residues. The germline V and J ends were trimmed by 3 bases and 8 bases, with 25 bases remaining between them. Germline V lookup: CDR1 MNHEY, CDR2 SMNVEV (reference sequence). The CDR3 protein is CASSFLRGQGLGYGYTF. For the CDR3, the DNA is TGTGCCAGCAGTTTTCTACGTGGGCAGGGCCTGGGGTACGGCTACACCTTC.

The sample holds a few counts of this clone. V is TRBV30 and J is TRBJ2-2, with D possibly being TRBD1 (6 bases). Germline V CDR1 and CDR2: GTSNPN, SVGIG (reference sequence). The CDR3 is 13 residues long. Trimming removed 4 bases at V and 1 base at J, with 7 bases between. The CDR3, as DNA: TGTGCCTGGAAACAGGGGAACACCGGGGAGCTGTTTTTT. Translated, it gives CAWKQGNTGELFF.

The chain couples TRBV5-4 to TRBJ2-7; 7 nucleotides line up with TRBD2. Germline CDR1 and CDR2: SGHNT and YYREEE (reference sequence). After removal of 4 bases from V and 3 bases from J, the junction contained 10 bases not matched to a gene. The CDR3 spans 15 residues. The CDR3 loop is CASSTPGGGNYEQYF. The CDR3 DNA sequence: TGTGCCAGCAGCACCCCCGGCGGGGGAAACTACGAGCAGTACTTC.

The chain is built from TRBV4-3 and TRBJ2-1, with a possible D match to TRBD2 (6 bases). V lost 0 bases and J lost 3, with 9 bases in between. The CDR3 totals 15 residues. CDR1 and CDR2 (germline): LGHNA, YSLEER. DNA of the CDR3: TGCGCCAGCAGCCAAGAGGAGGGGAGCTACAATGAGCAGTTCTTC. Protein: CASSQEEGSYNEQFF.

This chain connects TRBV5-4 to TRBJ1-2, with D unclear. The length of the CDR3 is 14 residues. The V end lost 4 bases, the J end lost 7 bases, and 17 bases lay between the germline ends. CDR1 and CDR2 from the germline V gene are SGHNT and YYREEE (reference sequence). The DNA for the CDR3 is TGTGCCAGCAGCCGCGTGGAGAGGGATTCTGGCTACACCTTC. Residues: CASSRVERDSGYTF.

This clone was detected only a few times. V usage is TRBV6-1 and J usage is TRBJ1-2; TRBD1 is a possible D gene (5 bases). CDR1 and CDR2 from the germline V gene are MNHNS and SASEGT. The V end was cut by 10 bases, the J end by 3 bases, with 18 bases between. The CDR3 runs 14 residues. This CDR3 reads CATEGLLMDYGYTF. The CDR3 DNA sequence: TGTGCCACCGAGGGACTCCTTATGGACTATGGCTACACCTTC.

This chain links TRBV9 with TRBJ2-5, with TRBD2 identical over 14 bases. V shed 4 bases, J shed 4 bases, and the junction held 6 bases outside the gene matches. The CDR3 is made up of 16 amino acids. Germline V gene sequence: CDR1 SGDLS, CDR2 YYNGEE. The CDR3 DNA reads TGTGCCAGCAGCCCACGGGGACTAGCGGGAGTAGAGACCCAGTACTTC. Translating gives CASSPRGLAGVETQYF.

This chain joins TRBV11-3 and TRBJ2-6, with unresolved D. The germline CDR1 and CDR2 sequences are SGHNT and YENEEA. Trimming cost V 1 base and J 0 bases, with 10 bases left between them. This CDR3 is built from 17 residues. This chain's CDR3 is CASSLGGSYSGANVLTF. The CDR3 nucleotides are TGTGCCAGCAGCTTAGGTGGCAGTTACTCTGGGGCCAACGTCCTGACTTTC.

The gene calls are TRBV14 and TRBJ2-5; perhaps TRBD2 as D (7 bases). The better agreement between TRBJ2-7 and the DNA end casts doubt on the J call. The CDR3 has 16 residues. Germline assignment: CDR1 SGHDN and CDR2 FVKESK. The CDR3 nucleotides read TGTGCCAGCAGCCGGTTGGGGGGGGGCCCGAACCCCGAGCAGTACTTC. Protein: CASSRLGGGPNPEQYF.

Many counts were recorded for this clone. The chain links TRBV9 to TRBJ2-7; no definite D call. The V gene lost 0 bases and the J gene lost 8 bases, with 12 bases spanning the gap. The CDR3 is 13 amino acids. In germline, CDR1 is SGDLS, CDR2 YYNGEE. DNA of the CDR3: TGTGCCAGCAGCGTAGACGACTCTCCCCAGCAGTACTTC. Protein: CASSVDDSPQQYF. Supplemented by reference TRBV9 and TRBJ2-7, the full variable domain reads DSGVTQTPKHLITATGQRVTLRCSPRSGDLSVYWYQQSLDQGLQFLIQYYNGEERAKGNILERFSAQQFPDLHSELNLSSLELGDSALYFCASSVDDSPQQYFGPGTRLTVT.

J is TRBJ1-2 and V is TRBV2; D unresolved. CDR3 length: 13 residues. V was cut by 6 bases and J by 2 bases, with 10 bases left in between. Per germline, CDR1 SNHLY and CDR2 FYNNEI. CDR3 sequence (DNA): TGTGCCAGCAGCGCTGACACGAACTATGGCTACACCTTC. This sequence encodes CASSADTNYGYTF.

This clone was detected a few times. The chain uses TRBV19 and TRBJ2-1, with unresolved D. Trimming cost V 5 bases and J 4 bases, with 6 bases left between them. Germline V CDR1 and CDR2: LNHDA, SQIVND (reference sequence). The CDR3 is 12 amino acids. CDR3: CASSRSYNEQFF. CDR3 nucleotides: TGTGCCAGTAGTCGTTCGTACAATGAGCAGTTCTTC.